This T cell receptor beta chain appears in the sequencing data of a study of OX40 agonist ivuxolimab in advanced cancers. Broadly, across the study: Ivuxolimab was an agonistic, fully human IgG2 monoclonal antibody directed against OX40 (CD134), a costimulatory receptor. Of the approximately 50 dose-escalation patients, hepatocellular carcinoma was present in 19, melanoma in some 15, renal cell carcinoma in 9 and head and neck cancer in 9. The paper covers the monotherapy dose-escalation part of the phase I ivuxolimab trial, which included N = 52 patients. Prior anti-PD-1, anti-PD-L1 or anti-CTLA-4 therapy was permitted, and 35% to 40% of dose-escalation patients had received checkpoint inhibitors. Peripheral TCRbeta sequencing aimed to test whether ivuxolimab altered TCR sequence diversity and caused clonal T-cell expansion. Partial responses were achieved by three dose-escalation patients, of whom one had hepatocellular carcinoma and two had cutaneous melanoma. In the dose-escalation cohort, around 80% of patients were male, and the mean age was roughly 60 years with a range of roughly 23 to 90. Intravenous ivuxolimab was administered to patients every 2 weeks at six dose levels: 0.01, 0.1, 0.3, 1.5, 3 and 10 mg/kg. On the study overall, not on this receptor specifically: On average, CD8+ T cells showed more expanded clones than CD4+ T cells after ivuxolimab. Low levels of normalized T-cell clonal expansion were also seen in some nonresponding patients. At doses of 0.1 to 3.0 mg/kg, clonal expansion of both CD4+ and CD8+ T cells in blood was seen between baseline and week 6. Partial responders in the 0.1-3.0 mg/kg groups had among the lowest normalized peripheral clonal expansion, especially among CD8+ T cells. The antigen specificity of the clonally expanded peripheral T cells was not determined.

Comment on this clone: Its binding antigen is unknown. No much larger clonotype is one base removed from it; base qualities were not supplied.

Here V drops 2 bases and J drops 6 bases, and the junction holds 11 bases not matched to any gene. The CDR3 starts with the cysteine, ends with the phenylalanine, and has 16 residues. This entry keeps only the CDR3 DNA: 48 bases, framed from base 1. From a lookup of the germline V gene, CDR1 and CDR2 are SGHRS and YFSETQ. Patients with a history of autoimmune disease or receiving systemic immunosuppression were excluded from the trial. Peripheral blood for TCR sequencing was collected from all dose cohorts at baseline, on cycle 4 day 1, and on cycle 7 day 1. The samples were taken from a phase I, first-in-human, multicenter, open-label dose-escalation trial of ivuxolimab. Adults with locally advanced or metastatic melanoma, renal cell, hepatocellular, or head and neck squamous cell carcinoma were enrolled in the trial. Before TCR sequencing, CD4+ and CD8+ T cells were separately sorted from peripheral blood.

To sequence the TCRbeta CDR3 region, genomic DNA was isolated from the sorted cells. TCRbeta CDR3 regions were sequenced using the immunoSEQ Assay. TCRdb re-hosts the immuneACCESS table, in-frame sequences only. Its copies lack some clones; in the studies checked, an unresolved V gene accounts for under half of them, and the cause for the rest is not known. The sample has roughly 28,000 clones on record, around 83% of them singletons. The top ten constitute about 20% of the sample. The sample in question was CD4+ or CD8+ T cells sorted from blood, obtained in a trial of the OX40 agonist ivuxolimab. The receptor comes from an adult with an advanced solid tumor such as melanoma, head and neck, liver or kidney cancer. This chain joins TRBV5-1 to TRBJ2-7; a stretch of 10 junction bases matches TRBD2. The CDR3 reads as follows: CASSFPASGSRSEQYF. The bases read TGCGCCAGCAGCTTTCCTGCTAGCGGGAGCCGGAGCGAGCAGTACTTC.